This TCR beta chain was found in a study of vaccination effects on CD4 cells after COVID-19. The CDR3 contains 12 residues. Trimming removed 2 bases at V and 7 bases at J, with 8 bases between. Germline values: CDR1 SEHNR, CDR2 FQNEAQ (reference sequence). This clone occurred a few times. Its antigen remains unidentified. Ahead of sequencing, the ViraFEST assay grew antigen-specific CD4+ T cells using viral peptide pools. Cultured cells yielded isolated CD4+ T cells after more than nine days. The person had PCR-confirmed SARS-CoV-2 infection between March and December 2020. Researchers reported culturing two million PBMC in each well, adding 10 IU/ml IL-2 and about 10 ug/ml peptides. Data came from immunoSEQ multiplex PCR; TCRdb stores just in-frame clones and leaves some out. The repertoire holds fewer than 25,000 clones, roughly four fifths seen once, with 35% to 45% in the top ten.

The input for sequencing was CD4+ T cells from PBMCs cultured with a peptide pool, taken before COVID-19 vaccination. The TCR sequence derives from a human donor who had a prior SARS-CoV-2 infection. The chain carries TRBV7-9 and TRBJ1-1, with no clear D. This CDR3 reads CASSLLDGEAFF. CDR3 in DNA: TGTGCCAGCAGCTTACTGGACGGTGAAGCTTTCTTT.